The rows below give T cell receptor beta chains drawn from one sample of a study of CD8 T cells in ankylosing spondylitis. TCRdb re-analysed the 5' RACE reads in MiXCR, keeping a single row per CDR3 protein. The sample contains approximately 200,000 distinct CDR3 sequences, 13% of which appear only once. Sequencing was carried out using blood, either unsorted or a sorted T cell fraction (not recorded which). These receptors were taken from a female donor with ankylosing spondylitis or in good health (not recorded which). Both conserved end residues are part of each CDR3. A D gene is named only where the DNA matches it firmly. Rows give clone size only sometimes, using once, few, many, or a class for an expanded clone.

clone size: NA
D gene: TRBD1
J gene: TRBJ2-4
V gene: TRBV19
CDR3 DNA: TGTGCCAGTAGTCACGTCCCGGGACAGGGGGCTAAAAACATTCAGTACTTC
CDR3 protein: CASSHVPGQGAKNIQYF

clone size: many
D gene: NA
J gene: TRBJ1-1
V gene: TRBV20-1
CDR3 DNA: TGCAGTGCTCCACTTCAGGGCAGTAGCTCTGAAGCTTTCTTT
CDR3 protein: CSAPLQGSSSEAFF

clone size: few
D gene: NA
J gene: TRBJ2-3
V gene: TRBV27
CDR3 DNA: TGTGCCAGCAGTAAATCAACCCACACAGATACGCAGTATTTT
CDR3 protein: CASSKSTHTDTQYF

clone size: NA
D gene: NA
J gene: TRBJ1-2
V gene: TRBV6-5
CDR3 DNA: TGTGCCAGCAGTTACGGGGGATCCGCGTGCTACACCTTC
CDR3 protein: CASSYGGSACYTF

clone size: many
D gene: NA
J gene: TRBJ1-3
V gene: TRBV29-1
CDR3 DNA: TGCAGCGTTGTCGATTCGGGAAACACCATATATTTT
CDR3 protein: CSVVDSGNTIYF

clone size: many
D gene: TRBD2
J gene: TRBJ2-3
V gene: TRBV18
CDR3 DNA: TGTGCCAGCTCACGGACTAGCGGAGGGGATACGCAGTATTTT
CDR3 protein: CASSRTSGGDTQYF

clone size: NA
D gene: NA
J gene: TRBJ2-5
V gene: TRBV4-3
CDR3 DNA: TGCGCCAGCAGCCAAGACTTCGTGGGGGAGACCCAGTACTTC
CDR3 protein: CASSQDFVGETQYF

clone size: NA
D gene: TRBD1
J gene: TRBJ2-3
V gene: TRBV27
CDR3 DNA: TGTGCCAGCAGTTCCCTCCCGGGGACAGACACAGATACGCAGTATTTT
CDR3 protein: CASSSLPGTDTDTQYF

clone size: NA
D gene: NA
J gene: TRBJ2-5
V gene: TRBV5-1
CDR3 DNA: TGCGCCAGCAGCTGGTACTCGGATGGAGAGACCCAGTACTTC
CDR3 protein: CASSWYSDGETQYF

clone size: NA
D gene: NA
J gene: TRBJ2-3
V gene: TRBV4-3
CDR3 DNA: TGCGCCAGCAGCCCTAGCTTAGGGGGGCCTCCGCAGTATTTT
CDR3 protein: CASSPSLGGPPQYF

clone size: many
D gene: NA
J gene: TRBJ2-1
V gene: TRBV7-8
CDR3 DNA: TGTGCCAGCAGCCCACGGTGGGAGCAGGACAATGAGCAGTTCTTC
CDR3 protein: CASSPRWEQDNEQFF

clone size: NA
D gene: TRBD2
J gene: TRBJ2-7
V gene: TRBV2
CDR3 DNA: TGTGCCAGCAGTGAGCTAGCGGGAACAGCCGAGCAGTACTTC
CDR3 protein: CASSELAGTAEQYF

clone size: many
D gene: NA
J gene: TRBJ2-1
V gene: TRBV6-1
CDR3 DNA: TGTGCCAGCAGGCGCCCCATCCGGGACAAGGACCCCAATGAGCAGTTCTTC
CDR3 protein: CASRRPIRDKDPNEQFF

clone size: many
D gene: TRBD2
J gene: TRBJ2-1
V gene: TRBV6-4
CDR3 DNA: TGTGCCAGCAGTCCTTCGGGCGGGAGTGGAAATGAGCAGTTCTTC
CDR3 protein: CASSPSGGSGNEQFF

clone size: many
D gene: TRBD1
J gene: TRBJ1-1
V gene: TRBV6-2/TRBV6-3
CDR3 DNA: TGTGCCAGCAGTTACGGGGACAGGGTGCGCCGAGGAGCTTTCTTT
CDR3 protein: CASSYGDRVRRGAFF

clone size: NA
D gene: NA
J gene: TRBJ2-5
V gene: TRBV27
CDR3 DNA: TGTGCCAGCAGTGCTAGGACTCAAGAGACCCAGTACTTC
CDR3 protein: CASSARTQETQYF

clone size: many
D gene: NA
J gene: TRBJ1-2
V gene: TRBV12-3/TRBV12-4
CDR3 DNA: TGTGCCAGCAGTTTAGGGAAGTCTGGCTACACCTTC
CDR3 protein: CASSLGKSGYTF

clone size: NA
D gene: NA
J gene: TRBJ1-6
V gene: TRBV20-1
CDR3 DNA: TGCAGTGCTAGAGATCGGGGGGGCTCGTCACCCCTCCACTTT
CDR3 protein: CSARDRGGSSPLHF

clone size: few
D gene: NA
J gene: TRBJ2-1
V gene: TRBV11-2
CDR3 DNA: TGTGCCAGCAGCCGTCGAGGGGGAGTGAGGGGCAATGAGCAGTTCTTC
CDR3 protein: CASSRRGGVRGNEQFF

clone size: many
D gene: TRBD2
J gene: TRBJ2-7
V gene: TRBV4-3
CDR3 DNA: TGCGCCAGCAGCCAAGAGCTAGCGGGAATGTACGAGCAGTACTTC
CDR3 protein: CASSQELAGMYEQYF

clone size: many
D gene: NA
J gene: TRBJ2-1
V gene: TRBV28
CDR3 DNA: TGTGCCAGCAGTTTAGGGGGAGGGGGCCCTTCCGATGAGCAGTTCTTC
CDR3 protein: CASSLGGGGPSDEQFF

clone size: many
D gene: TRBD2
J gene: TRBJ2-7
V gene: TRBV7-2
CDR3 DNA: TGTGCCAGCAGCTTGGGACTAGCGGGCCGGACAAACTACGAGCAGTACTTC
CDR3 protein: CASSLGLAGRTNYEQYF

clone size: many
D gene: NA
J gene: TRBJ2-1
V gene: TRBV7-9
CDR3 DNA: TGTGCCAGCAGCTTAGTAGACGGGAGACTCAACAATGAGCAGTTCTTC
CDR3 protein: CASSLVDGRLNNEQFF

clone size: many
D gene: NA
J gene: TRBJ2-3
V gene: TRBV24-1
CDR3 DNA: TGTGCCACCGGGACTGACGCACCAGATACGCAGTATTTT
CDR3 protein: CATGTDAPDTQYF

clone size: many
D gene: NA
J gene: TRBJ1-1
V gene: TRBV20-1
CDR3 DNA: TGCAGTGCTAGAGTTACGGATTATGAAGCTTTCTTT
CDR3 protein: CSARVTDYEAFF

clone size: many
D gene: NA
J gene: TRBJ2-3
V gene: TRBV7-8
CDR3 DNA: TGTGCCAGCAGCTCCCGGGACCCATATAGCACAGATACGCAGTATTTT
CDR3 protein: CASSSRDPYSTDTQYF

clone size: few
D gene: NA
J gene: TRBJ2-5
V gene: TRBV19
CDR3 DNA: TGTGCCAGTAGTATAGATGTGGATCAAGAGACCCAGTACTTC
CDR3 protein: CASSIDVDQETQYF

clone size: few
D gene: TRBD1
J gene: TRBJ2-1
V gene: TRBV6-1
CDR3 DNA: TGTGCCAGCAGTGAATTCTCAGGGGGAAACAATGAGCAGTTCTTC
CDR3 protein: CASSEFSGGNNEQFF

clone size: NA
D gene: NA
J gene: TRBJ2-3
V gene: TRBV7-9
CDR3 DNA: TGTGCCAGCAGCTCCCGCCCGGGGCGGCCCACAGATACGCAGTATTTT
CDR3 protein: CASSSRPGRPTDTQYF

clone size: few
D gene: NA
J gene: TRBJ2-1
V gene: TRBV27
CDR3 DNA: TGTGCCAGCAGTCCCACACCAGGGACTTCCTACAATGAGCAGTTCTTC
CDR3 protein: CASSPTPGTSYNEQFF

clone size: few
D gene: TRBD2
J gene: TRBJ2-1
V gene: TRBV3-1
CDR3 DNA: TGTGCCTGCAGCCAATCGCACCGGACTAGATACTACAATGAGCAGTTCTTC
CDR3 protein: CACSQSHRTRYYNEQFF

clone size: many
D gene: NA
J gene: TRBJ2-3
V gene: TRBV28
CDR3 DNA: TGTGCCAGCAGGTCCCGGGGTGGCGGCACAGATACGCAGTATTTT
CDR3 protein: CASRSRGGGTDTQYF

clone size: NA
D gene: NA
J gene: TRBJ2-3
V gene: TRBV7-3
CDR3 DNA: TGTGCCAGCAGCCGTGGTGAGGGGAGGACAGATACGCAGTATTTT
CDR3 protein: CASSRGEGRTDTQYF

clone size: many
D gene: NA
J gene: TRBJ1-3
V gene: TRBV15
CDR3 DNA: TGTGCCACCAGCAGATCAGGGACGGCCTCTGGAAACACCATATATTTT
CDR3 protein: CATSRSGTASGNTIYF

clone size: many
D gene: NA
J gene: TRBJ2-7
V gene: TRBV6-1
CDR3 DNA: TGTGCCAGCAGTGAATTAAGGGGCTACGAGCAGTACTTC
CDR3 protein: CASSELRGYEQYF

clone size: many
D gene: TRBD1
J gene: TRBJ1-1
V gene: TRBV25-1
CDR3 DNA: TGTGCCAGCAGTGCGGGGACAGGGGGTAACACTGAAGCTTTCTTT
CDR3 protein: CASSAGTGGNTEAFF

clone size: many
D gene: TRBD1
J gene: TRBJ2-7
V gene: TRBV24-1
CDR3 DNA: TGTGCCTCCACCTCGGAGGACAGGGGCCACGAGCAGTACTTC
CDR3 protein: CASTSEDRGHEQYF

clone size: many
D gene: NA
J gene: TRBJ2-1
V gene: TRBV20-1
CDR3 DNA: TGCAGTGCCGAGGGGATTGAGCAGTTCTTC
CDR3 protein: CSAEGIEQFF

clone size: few
D gene: NA
J gene: TRBJ2-1
V gene: TRBV15
CDR3 DNA: TGTGCCACCAGCAGAGATCGCCGGGGAGTAGTACATGAGCAGTTCTTC
CDR3 protein: CATSRDRRGVVHEQFF

clone size: few
D gene: NA
J gene: TRBJ1-2
V gene: TRBV5-1
CDR3 DNA: TGCGCCAGCAGCGGATCCGGGCCGCAAAACTATGGCTACACCTTC
CDR3 protein: CASSGSGPQNYGYTF